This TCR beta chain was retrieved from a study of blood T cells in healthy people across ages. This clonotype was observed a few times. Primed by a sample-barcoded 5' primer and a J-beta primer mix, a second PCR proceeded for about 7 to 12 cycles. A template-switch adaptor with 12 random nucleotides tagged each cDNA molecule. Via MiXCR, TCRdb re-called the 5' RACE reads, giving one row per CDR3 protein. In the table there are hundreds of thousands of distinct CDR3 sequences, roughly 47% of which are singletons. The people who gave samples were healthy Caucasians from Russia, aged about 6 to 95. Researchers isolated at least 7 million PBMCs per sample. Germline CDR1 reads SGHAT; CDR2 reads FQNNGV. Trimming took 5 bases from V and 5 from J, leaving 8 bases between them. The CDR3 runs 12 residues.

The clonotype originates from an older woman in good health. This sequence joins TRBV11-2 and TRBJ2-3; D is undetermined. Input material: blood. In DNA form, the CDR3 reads TGTGCCAGCAGCCCTATGGGAGATACGCAGTATTTT. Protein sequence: CASSPMGDTQYF.